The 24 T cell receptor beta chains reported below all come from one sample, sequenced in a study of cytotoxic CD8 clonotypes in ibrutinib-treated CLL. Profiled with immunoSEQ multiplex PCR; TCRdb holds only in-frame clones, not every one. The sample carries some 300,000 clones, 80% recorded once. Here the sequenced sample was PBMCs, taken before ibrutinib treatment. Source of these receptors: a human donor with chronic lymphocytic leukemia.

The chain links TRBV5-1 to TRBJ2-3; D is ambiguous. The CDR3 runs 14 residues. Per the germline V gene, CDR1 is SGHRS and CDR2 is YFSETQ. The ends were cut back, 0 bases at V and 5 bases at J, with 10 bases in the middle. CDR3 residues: CASSLEGVQDTQYF. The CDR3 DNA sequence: TGCGCCAGCAGCTTGGAAGGAGTTCAAGATACGCAGTATTTT.

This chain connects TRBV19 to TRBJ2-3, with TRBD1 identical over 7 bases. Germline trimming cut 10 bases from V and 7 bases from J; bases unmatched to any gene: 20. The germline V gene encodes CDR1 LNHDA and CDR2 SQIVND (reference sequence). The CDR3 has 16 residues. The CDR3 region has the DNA TGTGCCACCACAGGGGCAGACCAGCCAGGTCCATATACGCAGTATTTT. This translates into CATTGADQPGPYTQYF.

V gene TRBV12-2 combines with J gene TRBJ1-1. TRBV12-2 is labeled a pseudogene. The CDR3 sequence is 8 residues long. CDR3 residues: CAPWRAFF. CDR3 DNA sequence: TGTGCACCCTGGAGGGCTTTCTTT.

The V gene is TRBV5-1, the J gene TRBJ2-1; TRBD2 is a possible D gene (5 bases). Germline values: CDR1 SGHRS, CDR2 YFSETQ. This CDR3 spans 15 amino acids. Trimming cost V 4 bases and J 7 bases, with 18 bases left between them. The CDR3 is CASSQRELLGNEQFF. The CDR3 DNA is TGCGCCAGCAGCCAAAGGGAGTTATTGGGGAATGAGCAGTTCTTC.

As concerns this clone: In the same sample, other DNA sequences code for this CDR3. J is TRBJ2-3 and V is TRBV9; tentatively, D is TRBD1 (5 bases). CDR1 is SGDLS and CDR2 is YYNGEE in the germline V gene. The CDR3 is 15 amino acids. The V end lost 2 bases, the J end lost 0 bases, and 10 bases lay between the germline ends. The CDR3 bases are TGTGCCAGCAGCGTTGGGGCAGGCAGCACAGATACGCAGTATTTT. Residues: CASSVGAGSTDTQYF.

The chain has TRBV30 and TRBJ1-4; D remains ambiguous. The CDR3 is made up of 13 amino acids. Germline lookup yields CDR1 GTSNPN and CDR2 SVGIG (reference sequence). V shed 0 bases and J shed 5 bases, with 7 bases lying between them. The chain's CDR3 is CAWSVAGNEKLFF. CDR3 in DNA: TGTGCCTGGAGTGTTGCCGGGAATGAAAAACTGTTTTTT.

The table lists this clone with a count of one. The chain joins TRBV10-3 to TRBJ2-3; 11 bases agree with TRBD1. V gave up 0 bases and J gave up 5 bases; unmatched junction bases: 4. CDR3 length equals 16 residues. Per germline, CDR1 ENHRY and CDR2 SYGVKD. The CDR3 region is CAISESGQGAVDTQYF. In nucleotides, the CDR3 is TGTGCCATCAGTGAGTCCGGACAGGGGGCTGTAGATACGCAGTATTTT.

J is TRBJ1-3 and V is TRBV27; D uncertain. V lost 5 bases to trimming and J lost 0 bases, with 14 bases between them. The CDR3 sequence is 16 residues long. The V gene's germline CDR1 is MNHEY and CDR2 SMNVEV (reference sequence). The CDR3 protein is CASSDIGPFSGNTIYF. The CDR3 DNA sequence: TGTGCCAGCAGTGACATCGGGCCGTTCTCTGGAAACACCATATATTTT.

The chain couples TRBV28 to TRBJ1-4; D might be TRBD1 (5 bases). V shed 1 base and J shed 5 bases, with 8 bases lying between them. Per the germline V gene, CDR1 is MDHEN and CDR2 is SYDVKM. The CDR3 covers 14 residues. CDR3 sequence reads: CASSLSGTNEKLFF. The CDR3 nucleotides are TGTGCCAGCAGTTTATCAGGGACCAATGAAAAACTGTTTTTT.

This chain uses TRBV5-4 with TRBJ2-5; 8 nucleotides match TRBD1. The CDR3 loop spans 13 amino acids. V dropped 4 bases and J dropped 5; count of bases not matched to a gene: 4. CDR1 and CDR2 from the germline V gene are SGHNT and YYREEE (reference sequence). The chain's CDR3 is CASSMDRVETQYF. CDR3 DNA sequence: TGTGCCAGCAGCATGGACAGGGTGGAGACCCAGTACTTC.

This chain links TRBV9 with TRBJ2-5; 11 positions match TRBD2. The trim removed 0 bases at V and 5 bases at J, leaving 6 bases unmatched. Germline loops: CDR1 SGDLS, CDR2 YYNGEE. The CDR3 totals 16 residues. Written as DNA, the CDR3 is TGTGCCAGCAGCGTAGTGCCCCTAGCGGGGGGTGAGACCCAGTACTTC. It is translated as CASSVVPLAGGETQYF.

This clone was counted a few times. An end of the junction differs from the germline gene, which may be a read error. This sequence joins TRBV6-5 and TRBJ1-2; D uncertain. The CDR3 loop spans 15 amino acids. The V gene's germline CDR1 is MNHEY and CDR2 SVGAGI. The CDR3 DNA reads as TGTGCCAGCAGTTACTCGCCCAGAAGCAACTATGGCTATACCTTC. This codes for CASSYSPRSNYGYTF.

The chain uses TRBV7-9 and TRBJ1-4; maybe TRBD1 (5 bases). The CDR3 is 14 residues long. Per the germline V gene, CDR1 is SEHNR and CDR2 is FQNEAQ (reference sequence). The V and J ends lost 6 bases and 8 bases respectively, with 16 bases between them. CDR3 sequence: CASSSTGTSEKLFF. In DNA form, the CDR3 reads TGTGCCAGCAGTTCAACCGGGACTTCGGAAAAACTGTTTTTT.

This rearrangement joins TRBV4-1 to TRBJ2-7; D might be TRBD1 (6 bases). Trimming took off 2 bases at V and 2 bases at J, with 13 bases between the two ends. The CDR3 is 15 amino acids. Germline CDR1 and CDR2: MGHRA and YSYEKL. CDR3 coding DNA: TGCGCCAGCAGCCAATCGGGACAAGGTCCCTACGAGCAGTACTTC. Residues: CASSQSGQGPYEQYF.

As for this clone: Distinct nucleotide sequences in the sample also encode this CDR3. The CDR3 loop reads CASSLGQGARNEQFF. The CDR3 DNA reads TGCGCCAGCAGCTTGGGACAGGGGGCCAGGAATGAGCAGTTCTTC. This chain links TRBV5-1 with TRBJ2-1; 10 nucleotides line up with TRBD1. Germline V gene lookup returns CDR1 SGHRS and CDR2 YFSETQ. The CDR3 loop spans 15 amino acids. V dropped 0 bases and J dropped 7; count of bases not matched to a gene: 4.

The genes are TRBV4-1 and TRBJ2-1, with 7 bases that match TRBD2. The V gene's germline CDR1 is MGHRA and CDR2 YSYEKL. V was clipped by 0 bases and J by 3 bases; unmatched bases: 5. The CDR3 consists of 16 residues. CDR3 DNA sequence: TGCGCCAGCAGCCAAGATCCCAGCGGGGACTACAATGAGCAGTTCTTC. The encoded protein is CASSQDPSGDYNEQFF.

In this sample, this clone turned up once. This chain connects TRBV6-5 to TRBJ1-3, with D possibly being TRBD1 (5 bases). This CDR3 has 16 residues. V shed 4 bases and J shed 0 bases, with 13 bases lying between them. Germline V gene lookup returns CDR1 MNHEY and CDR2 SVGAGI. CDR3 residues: CASSSRTGVSGNTIYF. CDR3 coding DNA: TGTGCCAGCAGTTCACGAACAGGAGTCTCTGGAAACACCATATATTTT.

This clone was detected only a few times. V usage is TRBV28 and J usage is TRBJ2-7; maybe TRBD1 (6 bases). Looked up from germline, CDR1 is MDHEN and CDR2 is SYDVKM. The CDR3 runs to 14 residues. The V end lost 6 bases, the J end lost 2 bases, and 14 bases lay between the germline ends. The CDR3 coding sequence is TGTGCCAGCAGGGGGTACAGGGTCCCCTACGAGCAGTACTTC. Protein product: CASRGYRVPYEQYF. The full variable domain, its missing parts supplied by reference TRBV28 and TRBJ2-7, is DVKVTQSSRYLVKRTGEKVFLECVQDMDHENMFWYRQDPGLGLRLIYFSYDVKMKEKGDIPEGYSVSREKKERFSLILESASTNQTSMYLCASRGYRVPYEQYFGPGTRLTVT.

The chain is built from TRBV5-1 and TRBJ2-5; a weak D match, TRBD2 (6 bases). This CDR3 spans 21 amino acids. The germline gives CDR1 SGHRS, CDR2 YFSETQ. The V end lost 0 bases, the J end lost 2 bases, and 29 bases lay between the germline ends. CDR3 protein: CASSLVVQAGISSRRQETQYF. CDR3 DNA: TGCGCCAGCAGCTTGGTCGTTCAGGCGGGAATATCGTCCCGCCGGCAAGAGACCCAGTACTTC.

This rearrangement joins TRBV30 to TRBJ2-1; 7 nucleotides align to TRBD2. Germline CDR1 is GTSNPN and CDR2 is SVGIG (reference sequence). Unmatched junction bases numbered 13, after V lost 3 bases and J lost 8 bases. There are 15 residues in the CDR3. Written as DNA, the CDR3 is TGTGCCTGGAGCGGGGGGATCGGGATTGTCTATGAGCAGTTCTTC. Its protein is CAWSGGIGIVYEQFF.

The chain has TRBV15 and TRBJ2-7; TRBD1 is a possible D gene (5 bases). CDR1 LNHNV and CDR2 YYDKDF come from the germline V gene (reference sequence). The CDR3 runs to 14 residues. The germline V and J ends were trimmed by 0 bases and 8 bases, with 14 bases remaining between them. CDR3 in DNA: TGTGCCACCAGCAGAGAAGGGGCGAGCCTAAAGCAGTACTTC. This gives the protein CATSREGASLKQYF. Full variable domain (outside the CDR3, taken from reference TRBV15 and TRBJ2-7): DAMVIQNPRYQVTQFGKPVTLSCSQTLNHNVMYWYQQKSSQAPKLLFHYYDKDFNNEADTPDNFQSRRPNTSFCFLDIRSPGLGDTAMYLCATSREGASLKQYFGPGTRLTVT.

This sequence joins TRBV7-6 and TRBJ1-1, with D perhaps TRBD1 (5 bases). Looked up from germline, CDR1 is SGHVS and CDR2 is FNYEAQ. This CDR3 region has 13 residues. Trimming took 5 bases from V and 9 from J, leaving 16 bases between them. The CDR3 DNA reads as TGTGCCAGCAGCCCAGACCCCGGGGGGAAAGCTTTCTTT. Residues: CASSPDPGGKAFF.

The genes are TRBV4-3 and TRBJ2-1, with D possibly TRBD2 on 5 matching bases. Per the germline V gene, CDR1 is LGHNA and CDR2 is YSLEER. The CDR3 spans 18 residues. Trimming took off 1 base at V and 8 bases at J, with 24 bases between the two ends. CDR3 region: CASSQVSASRFLLDEQFF. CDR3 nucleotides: TGCGCCAGCAGCCAAGTCTCGGCTAGCCGATTTTTGTTGGATGAGCAGTTCTTC.

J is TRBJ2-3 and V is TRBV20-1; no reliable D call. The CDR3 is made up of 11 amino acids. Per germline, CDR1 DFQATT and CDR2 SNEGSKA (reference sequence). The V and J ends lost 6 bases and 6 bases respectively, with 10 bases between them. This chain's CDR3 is CSARRGDTQYF. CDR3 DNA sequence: TGCAGTGCCCGACGTGGGGATACGCAGTATTTT.